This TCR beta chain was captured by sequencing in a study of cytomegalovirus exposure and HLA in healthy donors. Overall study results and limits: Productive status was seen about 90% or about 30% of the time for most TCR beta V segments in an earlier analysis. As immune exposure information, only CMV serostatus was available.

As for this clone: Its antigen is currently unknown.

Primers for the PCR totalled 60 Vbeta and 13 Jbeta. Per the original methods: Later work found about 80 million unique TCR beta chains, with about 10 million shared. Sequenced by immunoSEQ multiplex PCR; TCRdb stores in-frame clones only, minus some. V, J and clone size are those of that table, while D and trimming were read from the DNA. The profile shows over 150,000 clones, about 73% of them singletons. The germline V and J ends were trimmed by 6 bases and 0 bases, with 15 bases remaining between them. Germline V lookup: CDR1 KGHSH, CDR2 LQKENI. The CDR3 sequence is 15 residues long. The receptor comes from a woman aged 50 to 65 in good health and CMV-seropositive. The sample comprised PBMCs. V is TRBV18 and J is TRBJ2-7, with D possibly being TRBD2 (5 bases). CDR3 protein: CASSHGRESSYEQYF. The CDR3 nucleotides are TGTGCCAGCTCCCATGGACGGGAAAGCTCCTACGAGCAGTACTTC.